This T cell receptor (beta chain) was recovered during a study of T cell repertoires in cytomegalovirus infection. Study as a whole: Recently identified HLA-C-restricted CMV epitopes were among the peptides used.

TCRdb re-called the reads through MiXCR, storing one row per CDR3 protein. The table includes approximately 1,000,000 distinct CDR3 sequences, 25% to 40% detected once. The study's findings and limits: HLA-C-restricted, CMV-specific TCR beta clonotypes were dominant ex vivo.

Germline V CDR1 and CDR2: SQVTM, ANQGSEA. This CDR3 comprises 14 residues. Trimming shortened V by 3 bases and J by 6 bases, and 14 bases separated the two germline ends. Regarding this clonotype: Its matching antigen is unknown.

V is TRBV29-1 and J is TRBJ2-2, with D possibly called TRBD1 or TRBD2 (5 bases each). The sample here was cultured CD8+ T cells from PBMCs, taken from culture after CMV antigen stimulation. The TCR originated in a human donor in good health (CMV status not recorded). Some clones in this sample may be carry-over from other donors' samples. CDR3 amino acids: CSVELGEKAGELFF. Written as DNA, the CDR3 is TGCAGCGTTGAGCTGGGGGAAAAGGCCGGGGAGCTGTTTTTT.